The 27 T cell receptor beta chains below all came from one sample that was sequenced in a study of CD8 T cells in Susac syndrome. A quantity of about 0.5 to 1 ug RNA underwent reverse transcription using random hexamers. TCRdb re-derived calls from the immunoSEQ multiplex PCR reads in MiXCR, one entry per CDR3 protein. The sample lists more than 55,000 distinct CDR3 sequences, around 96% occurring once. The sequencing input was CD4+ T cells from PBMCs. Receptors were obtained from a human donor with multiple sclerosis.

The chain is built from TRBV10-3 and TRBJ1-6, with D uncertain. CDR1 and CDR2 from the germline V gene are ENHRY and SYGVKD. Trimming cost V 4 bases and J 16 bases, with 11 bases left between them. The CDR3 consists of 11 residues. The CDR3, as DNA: TGTGCCATCAGTGGCGGGGTAAATCTCCACTTT. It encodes CAISGGVNLHF.

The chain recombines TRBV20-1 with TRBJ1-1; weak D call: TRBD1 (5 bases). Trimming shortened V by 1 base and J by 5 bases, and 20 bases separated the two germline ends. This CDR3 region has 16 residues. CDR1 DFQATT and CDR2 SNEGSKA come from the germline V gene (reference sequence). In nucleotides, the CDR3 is TGCAGTGCTAGAGGCAGGGTATATTTCTCGAGGACTGAAGCTTTCTTT. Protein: CSARGRVYFSRTEAFF.

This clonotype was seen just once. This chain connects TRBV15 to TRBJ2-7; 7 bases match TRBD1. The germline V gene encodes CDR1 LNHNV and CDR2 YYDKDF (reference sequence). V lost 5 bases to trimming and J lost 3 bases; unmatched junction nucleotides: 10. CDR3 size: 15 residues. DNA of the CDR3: TGTGCCACCAGCCGACTGAGGGGACAGAACTACGAGCAGTACTTC. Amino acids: CATSRLRGQNYEQYF.

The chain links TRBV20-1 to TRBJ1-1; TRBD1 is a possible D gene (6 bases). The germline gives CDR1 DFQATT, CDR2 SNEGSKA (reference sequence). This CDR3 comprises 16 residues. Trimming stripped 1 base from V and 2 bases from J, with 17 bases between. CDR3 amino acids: CSARVGGGGDNTEAFF. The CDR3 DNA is TGCAGTGCTAGAGTCGGCGGGGGGGGCGATAACACTGAAGCTTTCTTT.

CDR3: CASSKGPDSEETQYF. In DNA form, the CDR3 reads TGTGCCAGCAGCAAAGGGCCGGACAGTGAAGAGACCCAGTACTTC. The chain uses TRBV21-1 and TRBJ2-5; TRBD1, as called in the table, went unchecked against the DNA. TRBV21-1 is noted as a pseudogene. CDR3 length: 15 amino acids.

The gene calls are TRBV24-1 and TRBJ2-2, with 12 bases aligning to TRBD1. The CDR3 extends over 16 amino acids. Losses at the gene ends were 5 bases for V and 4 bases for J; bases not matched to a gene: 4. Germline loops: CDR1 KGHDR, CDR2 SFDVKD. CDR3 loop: CATSARDRGRTGELFF. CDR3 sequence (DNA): TGTGCCACCAGTGCAAGGGACAGGGGGCGCACCGGGGAGCTGTTTTTT.

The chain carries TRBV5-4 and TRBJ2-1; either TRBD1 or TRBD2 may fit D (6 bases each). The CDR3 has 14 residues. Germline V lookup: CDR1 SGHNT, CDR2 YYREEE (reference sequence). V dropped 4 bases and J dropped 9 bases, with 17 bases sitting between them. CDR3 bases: TGTGCCAGCAGCCGACCGGAGGGGGTGAGTGAGCAGTTCTTC. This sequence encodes CASSRPEGVSEQFF.

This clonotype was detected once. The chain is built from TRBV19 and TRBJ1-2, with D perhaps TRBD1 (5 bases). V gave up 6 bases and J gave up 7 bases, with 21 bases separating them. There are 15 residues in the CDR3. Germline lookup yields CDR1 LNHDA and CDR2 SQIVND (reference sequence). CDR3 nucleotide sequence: TGTGCCAGTAGGGGTCCCGGGACCACCGCGCTTGGCTACACCTTC. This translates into CASRGPGTTALGYTF. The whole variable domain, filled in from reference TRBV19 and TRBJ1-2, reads DGGITQSPKYLFRKEGQNVTLSCEQNLNHDAMYWYRQDPGQGLRLIYYSQIVNDFQKGDIAEGYSVSREKKESFPLTVTSAQKNPTAFYLCASRGPGTTALGYTFGSGTRLTVV.

In nucleotides, the CDR3 is TGTGCCAGCAGTTGGACAGGGGGCGCCCAGTACTTC. Protein: CASSWTGGAQYF. The gene calls are TRBV7-2 and TRBJ2-5; the match to TRBD1 covers 11 bases. The CDR3 is made up of 12 amino acids. Germline CDR1 reads SGHTA; CDR2 reads FQGNSA. J was trimmed by 9 bases and V by 6 bases; bases with no gene match: 3.

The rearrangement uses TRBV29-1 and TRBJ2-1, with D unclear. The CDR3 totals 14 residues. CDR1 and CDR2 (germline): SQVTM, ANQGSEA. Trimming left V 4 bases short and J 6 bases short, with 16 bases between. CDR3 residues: CSVATTVVGNEQFF. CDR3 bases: TGCAGCGTTGCGACGACGGTTGTGGGCAATGAGCAGTTCTTC.

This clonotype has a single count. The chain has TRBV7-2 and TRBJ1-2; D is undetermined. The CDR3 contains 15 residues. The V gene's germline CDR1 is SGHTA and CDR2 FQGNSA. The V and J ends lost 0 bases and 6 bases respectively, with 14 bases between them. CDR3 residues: CASSLARAAVDGYTF. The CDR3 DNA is TGTGCCAGCAGCTTAGCGAGGGCGGCAGTCGATGGCTACACCTTC.

The CDR3 loop reads CASSILRGEQFF. The CDR3 DNA sequence: TGTGCCAGTAGTATCCTCAGGGGAGAGCAGTTCTTC. The chain combines TRBV19 with TRBJ2-1; D may be TRBD1 (6 bases). The CDR3 totals 12 residues. CDR1 is LNHDA and CDR2 is SQIVND in the germline V gene (reference sequence). V was shortened by 3 bases and J by 10 bases, with 10 bases between the two germline ends.

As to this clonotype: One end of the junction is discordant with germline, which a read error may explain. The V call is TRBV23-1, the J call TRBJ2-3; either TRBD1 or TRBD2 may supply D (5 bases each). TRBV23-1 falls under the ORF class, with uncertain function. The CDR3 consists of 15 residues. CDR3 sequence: CASTGVGRGTDTQYF. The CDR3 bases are TGCGCCAGCACCGGGGTCGGAAGGGGCACGGATACGCAGTATTTT.

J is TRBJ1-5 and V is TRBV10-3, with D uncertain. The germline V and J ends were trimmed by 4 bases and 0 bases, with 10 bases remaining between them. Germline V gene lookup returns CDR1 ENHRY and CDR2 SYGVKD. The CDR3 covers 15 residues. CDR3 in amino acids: CAISGPGDSNQPQHF. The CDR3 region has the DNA TGTGCCATCAGTGGTCCCGGAGATAGCAATCAGCCCCAGCATTTT.

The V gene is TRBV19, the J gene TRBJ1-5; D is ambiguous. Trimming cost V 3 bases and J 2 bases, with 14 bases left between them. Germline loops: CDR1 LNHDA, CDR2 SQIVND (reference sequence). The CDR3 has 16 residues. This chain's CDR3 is CASSIFWDTGNQPQHF. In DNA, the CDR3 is TGTGCCAGTAGTATCTTCTGGGATACGGGCAATCAGCCCCAGCATTTT.

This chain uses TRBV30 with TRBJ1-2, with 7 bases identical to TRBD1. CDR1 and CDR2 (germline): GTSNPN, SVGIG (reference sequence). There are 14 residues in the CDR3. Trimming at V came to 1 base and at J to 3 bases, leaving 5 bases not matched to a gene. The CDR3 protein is CAWSGQGEDYGYTF. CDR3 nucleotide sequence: TGTGCCTGGAGTGGACAGGGTGAGGACTATGGCTACACCTTC.

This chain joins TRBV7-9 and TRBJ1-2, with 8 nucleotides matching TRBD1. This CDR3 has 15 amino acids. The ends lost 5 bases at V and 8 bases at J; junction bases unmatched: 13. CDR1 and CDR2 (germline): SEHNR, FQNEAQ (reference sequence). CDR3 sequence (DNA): TGTGCCAGCAGCCCAGCTAAACAGGGGGTTTACGGCTACACCTTC. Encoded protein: CASSPAKQGVYGYTF.

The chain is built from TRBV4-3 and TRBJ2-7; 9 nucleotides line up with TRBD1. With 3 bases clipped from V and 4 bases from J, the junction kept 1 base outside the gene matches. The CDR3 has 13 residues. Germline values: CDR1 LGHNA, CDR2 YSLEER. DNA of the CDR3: TGCGCCAGCAGCCATGACAGGGGGTACGAGCAGTACTTC. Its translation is CASSHDRGYEQYF.

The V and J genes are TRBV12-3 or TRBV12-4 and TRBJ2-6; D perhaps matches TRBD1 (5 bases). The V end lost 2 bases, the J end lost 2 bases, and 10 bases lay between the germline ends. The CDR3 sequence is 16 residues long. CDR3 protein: CASSLSGAAGANVLTF. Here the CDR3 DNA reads TGTGCCAGCAGTTTATCTGGGGCGGCTGGGGCCAACGTCCTGACTTTC.

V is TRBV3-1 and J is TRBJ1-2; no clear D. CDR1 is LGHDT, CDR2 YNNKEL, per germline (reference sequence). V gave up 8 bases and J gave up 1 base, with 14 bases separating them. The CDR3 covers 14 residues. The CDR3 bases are TGTGCCAGCGGCAAGAGTAGCGTTAACTATGGCTACACCTTC. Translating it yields CASGKSSVNYGYTF. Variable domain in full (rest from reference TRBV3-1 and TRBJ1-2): DTAVSQTPKYLVTQMGNDKSIKCEQNLGHDTMYWYKQDSKKFLKIMFSYNNKELIINETVPNRFSPKSPDKAHLNLHINSLELGDSAVYFCASGKSSVNYGYTFGSGTRLTVV.

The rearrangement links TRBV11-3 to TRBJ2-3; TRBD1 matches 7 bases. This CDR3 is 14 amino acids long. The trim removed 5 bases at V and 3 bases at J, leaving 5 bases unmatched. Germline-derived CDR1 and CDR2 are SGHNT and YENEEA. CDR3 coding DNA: TGTGCCAGCAGCCGAAGACAGGGAACAGATACGCAGTATTTT. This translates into CASSRRQGTDTQYF. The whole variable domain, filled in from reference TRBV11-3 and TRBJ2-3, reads EAGVVQSPRYKIIEKKQPVAFWCNPISGHNTLYWYLQNLGQGPELLIRYENEEAVDDSQLPKDRFSAERLKGVDSTLKIQPAELGDSAVYLCASSRRQGTDTQYFGPGTRLTVL.

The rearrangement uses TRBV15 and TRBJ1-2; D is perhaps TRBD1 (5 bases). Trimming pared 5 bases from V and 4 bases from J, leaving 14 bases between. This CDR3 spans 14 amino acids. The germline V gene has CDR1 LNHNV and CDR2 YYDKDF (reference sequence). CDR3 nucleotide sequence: TGTGCCACCAGCCGGGACCGCCAATCCTATGGCTACACCTTC. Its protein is CATSRDRQSYGYTF.

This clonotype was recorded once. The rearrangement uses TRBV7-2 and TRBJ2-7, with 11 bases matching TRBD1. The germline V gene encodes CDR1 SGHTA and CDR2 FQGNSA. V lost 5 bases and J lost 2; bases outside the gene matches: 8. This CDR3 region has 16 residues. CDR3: CASSIFRDRGAYEQYF. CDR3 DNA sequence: TGTGCCAGCAGCATTTTCCGGGACAGGGGGGCCTACGAGCAGTACTTC.

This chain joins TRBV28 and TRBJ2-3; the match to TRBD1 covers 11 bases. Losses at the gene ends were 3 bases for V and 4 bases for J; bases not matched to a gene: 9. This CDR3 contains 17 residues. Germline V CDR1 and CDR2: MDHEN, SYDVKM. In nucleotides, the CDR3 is TGTGCCAGCAGTTTGCAAGGGACAGGGGGAGAGTCAGATACGCAGTATTTT. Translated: CASSLQGTGGESDTQYF.

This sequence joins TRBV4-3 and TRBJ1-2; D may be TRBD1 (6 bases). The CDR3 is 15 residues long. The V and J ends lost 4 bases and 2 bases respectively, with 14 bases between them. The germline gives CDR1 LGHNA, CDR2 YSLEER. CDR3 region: CASSRDIIGNYGYTF. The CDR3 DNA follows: TGCGCCAGCAGCCGGGACATTATAGGGAACTATGGCTACACCTTC.

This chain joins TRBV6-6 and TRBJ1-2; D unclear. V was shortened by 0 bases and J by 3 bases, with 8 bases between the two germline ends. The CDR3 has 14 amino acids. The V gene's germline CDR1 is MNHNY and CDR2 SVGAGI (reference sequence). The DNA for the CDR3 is TGTGCCAGCAGTTACTCCGGCACTGACTATGGCTACACCTTC. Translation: CASSYSGTDYGYTF.

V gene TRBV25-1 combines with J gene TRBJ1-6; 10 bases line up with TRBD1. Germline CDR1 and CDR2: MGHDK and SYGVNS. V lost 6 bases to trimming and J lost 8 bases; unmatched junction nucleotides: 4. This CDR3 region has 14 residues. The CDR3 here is CASRGTGAYSPLHF. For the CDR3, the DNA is TGTGCCAGCAGGGGGACAGGGGCTTATTCACCCCTCCACTTT.